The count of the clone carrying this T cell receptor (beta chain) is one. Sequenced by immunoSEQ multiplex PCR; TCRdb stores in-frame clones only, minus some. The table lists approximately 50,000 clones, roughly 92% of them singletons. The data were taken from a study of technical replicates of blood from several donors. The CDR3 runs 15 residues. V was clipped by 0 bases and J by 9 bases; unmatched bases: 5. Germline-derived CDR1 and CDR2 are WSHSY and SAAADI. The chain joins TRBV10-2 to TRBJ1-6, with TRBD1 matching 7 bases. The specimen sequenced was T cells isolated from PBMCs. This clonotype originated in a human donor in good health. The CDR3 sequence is CASSESQGLASPLHF. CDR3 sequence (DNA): TGCGCCAGCAGTGAGTCACAGGGGTTGGCTTCACCCCTCCACTTT.